This section outlines one T cell receptor beta chain sequence together with its context. Collected material from alopecia areata patients comprised lesional scalp punch biopsies and peripheral blood. This sample is drawn from a study of CD8+ T cells in alopecia areata. Study at large: It was oral tofacitinib, at 5 to 10 mg twice daily, that treated patients received.

RNA extraction and reverse transcription yielded cDNA as sequencing template. Assay: immunoSEQ multiplex PCR; the TCRdb copy retains only in-frame clones and omits some. The sample contains 45,000 to 70,000 clones, around 96% of which appear only once. The CDR3 length is 15 residues. V dropped 5 bases and J dropped 2 bases, with 14 bases sitting between them. Per germline, CDR1 LNHDA and CDR2 SQIVND (reference sequence). Material: CD8+ T cells sorted from blood, obtained at week 0. The source is a human donor with alopecia areata. The rearrangement uses TRBV19 and TRBJ2-3, with D perhaps matching TRBD1 (5 bases). The DNA of the CDR3 is TGTGCCAGTAGTCCCCAGACAGACAACACAGATACGCAGTATTTT. Translated: CASSPQTDNTDTQYF.